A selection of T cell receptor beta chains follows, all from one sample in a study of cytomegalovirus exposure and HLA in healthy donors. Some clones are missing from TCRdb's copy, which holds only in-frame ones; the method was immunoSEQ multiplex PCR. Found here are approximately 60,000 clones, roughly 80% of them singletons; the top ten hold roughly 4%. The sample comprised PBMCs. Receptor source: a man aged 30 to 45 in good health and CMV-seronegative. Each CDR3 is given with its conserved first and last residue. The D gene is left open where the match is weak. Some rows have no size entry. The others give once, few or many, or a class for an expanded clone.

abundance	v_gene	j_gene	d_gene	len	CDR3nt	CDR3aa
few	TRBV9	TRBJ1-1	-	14	TGTGCCAGCAGCGGCGGCGGGGGCCTCACTGAAGCTTTCTTT	CASSGGGGLTEAFF
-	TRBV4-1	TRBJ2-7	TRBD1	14	TGCGCCAGCAGCCAAAGGACAGGTGACTACGAGCAGTACTTC	CASSQRTGDYEQYF
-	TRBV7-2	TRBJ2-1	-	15	TGTGCCAGCAGCTTCGGGGTATTATCAACCAATGAGCAGTTCTTC	CASSFGVLSTNEQFF
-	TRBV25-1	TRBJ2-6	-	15	TGTGCCAGCAGCTCCCTTACTGCTGGGGCCAACGTCCTGACTTTC	CASSSLTAGANVLTF
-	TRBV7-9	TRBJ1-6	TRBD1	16	TGTTCCAGCAGCTCGACAGGGAGCTCCTATAATTCACCCCTCCACTTT	CSSSSTGSSYNSPLHF
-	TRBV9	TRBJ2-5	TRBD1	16	TGTGCCAGCAGCGTAGGGTTGGGACAGGGGCAAGAGACCCAGTACTTC	CASSVGLGQGQETQYF
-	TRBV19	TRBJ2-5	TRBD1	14	TGTGCCAGCTGGGACAGGGGTGGAGGAGAGACCCAGTACTTC	CASWDRGGGETQYF
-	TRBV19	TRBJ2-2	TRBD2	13	TGTGCCAGCACACTAGCGGATAGCGGGGAGCTGTTTTTT	CASTLADSGELFF
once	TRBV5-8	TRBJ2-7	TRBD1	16	TGTGCCAGCAGCTTGACCGGGACAGGGGCTATCAAGGAGCAGTACTTC	CASSLTGTGAIKEQYF
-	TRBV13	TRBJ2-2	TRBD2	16	TGTGCCAGCAGCCCCCCTCCTGGCGGGAGGGCCGGGGAGCTGTTTTTT	CASSPPPGGRAGELFF
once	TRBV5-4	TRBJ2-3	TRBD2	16	TGTGCCAGCAGCTCCCGACTAGCGGGGGCCCTGGATACGCAGTATTTT	CASSSRLAGALDTQYF
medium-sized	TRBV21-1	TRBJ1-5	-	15	TGTGCCCCCAGGGAGGGCGGGACAGGGGATCAGCCCCAGCATTTT	CAPREGGTGDQPQHF